A selection of T cell receptor beta chains follows, all from one sample in a study of tumor and adjacent non-tumor tissue in lung cancer. TCRdb reprocessed the multiplex PCR reads with MiXCR, giving one entry per CDR3 protein. The data hold approximately 62,000 distinct CDR3 sequences, with roughly 60% observed a single time. The sequencing sample was made of distant non-tumor lung tissue. These receptors were collected from a man between 65 and 85 years old with non-small cell lung cancer. Both conserved end residues are part of each CDR3. Each record gives: V gene, J gene, D gene, clone size, CDR3 DNA, CDR3 protein. The D gene is left open where the match is weak. Size values are once, few and many counts, or a class for expanded clones, and some rows have none.

TRBV7-9	TRBJ2-3	.	few	TGTGCCAGCAGCTTAAGGTCTAAGAAGGATACGCAGTATTTT	CASSLRSKKDTQYF
TRBV6-1	TRBJ1-1	TRBD1	many	TGTGCCAGCAGAGGGACAGGGGGGGGTGAAGCTTTCTTT	CASRGTGGGEAFF
TRBV6-6	TRBJ1-1	.	.	TGTGCCAGCAGTTCCGATGGGGGAGGGGGGACTGAAGCTTTCTTT	CASSSDGGGGTEAFF
TRBV4-1	TRBJ2-5	.	.	TGCGCCAGCAGCCTCGAGTCAGGGGACGAAGAGACACAGTACTTC	CASSLESGDEETQYF
TRBV11-2	TRBJ2-2	TRBD1	.	TGTGCCAGCAGCTTATACAGGGGTCAGGCCGGGGAGCTGCTTTTT	CASSLYRGQAGELLF
TRBV11-2	TRBJ2-7	.	once	TGTGTCAGCAGCCTCCTCGTTGGAGAGCGGTACTTC	CVSSLLVGERYF
TRBV28	TRBJ2-3	.	.	TGTGCCAGCTATGGGGGGAGCACAGATACGCAGTATTTT	CASYGGSTDTQYF
TRBV6-5	TRBJ2-5	.	.	TGTGCCAGCAGTTATTCGGCAGTTGCGGATCGCCGTAAAGAGACTCAGTACTTC	CASSYSAVADRRKETQYF
TRBV20-1	TRBJ1-5	.	.	TGCAGTGCCCCGTGGGCCGGAACTAGCAATCAGCCCCAGCATTTT	CSAPWAGTSNQPQHF
TRBV10-1	TRBJ1-2	.	.	TGCGCCAGTAGTGAATCGTTAATGAGTGGCTACACCTTC	CASSESLMSGYTF
TRBV5-1	TRBJ2-2	TRBD1	once	TGCGCCAGCAGCACGGGACAGATGAACACCGGGGAGCTGTTCTTT	CASSTGQMNTGELFF
TRBV6-1	TRBJ1-2	TRBD1	.	TGTGCCGGCAGCCGTGACAGGGAAGCCTATGGCTACACCTTC	CAGSRDREAYGYTF
TRBV5-4	TRBJ1-3	.	many	TGTGCCAGCAGCCGCGGGACGGCTGGAAACACCATATATTTT	CASSRGTAGNTIYF
TRBV5-5	TRBJ2-7	.	.	TGTGTCAGCAGCTTCTCATTGGGCTACGAGCAGTACTTC	CVSSFSLGYEQYF
TRBV5-4	TRBJ2-5	.	many	TGTGCCAGCAGCCCGCGCGTGGGGGCTGGGTTGGAGACCCAGTACTTC	CASSPRVGAGLETQYF
TRBV7-9	TRBJ1-4	.	few	TGTGCCAGCATCCTCCGAGATGAAAAACTGGTTTTT	CASILRDEKLVF
TRBV29-1	TRBJ2-1	.	.	TGCAGCATTGAAGATCAACAGCGGAGCTCCTACGATGAGCAGTTCTTC	CSIEDQQRSSYDEQFF
TRBV10-3	TRBJ2-3	TRBD2	.	TGTGTCATCAGTGACACTAGCGGGAGAGGGCCAGATACCCAGTATTTT	CVISDTSGRGPDTQYF
TRBV28	TRBJ2-2	.	many	TGTGCCAGCAGGGTTGGGGGAACCGGGGAGCTGTTTTTT	CASRVGGTGELFF
TRBV28	TRBJ2-6	TRBD1	many	TGTGCCAGCAGCTACAGGGGGACTGGGGCCAACGTCCTGACTTTC	CASSYRGTGANVLTF
TRBV6-5	TRBJ2-1	.	.	TGTGCCAGCAGTTTAGTATCCCCAACTTATGGGATATACAATGAGCAGTTCTTC	CASSLVSPTYGIYNEQFF
TRBV24-1	TRBJ2-3	TRBD2	few	TGTGCCACCAGTGACACTAGCGGGTCCCTGTCAGATACGCAGTATTTT	CATSDTSGSLSDTQYF
TRBV20-1	TRBJ2-4	.	many	TGCAGTGCTAGAGACGGTACACCGAGAGCCAAAAACATTCAGTACTTC	CSARDGTPRAKNIQYF
TRBV9	TRBJ1-3	.	few	TGTGCCAGCAGCGTAACCAGGGCTGGAAACACCATATATTTT	CASSVTRAGNTIYF
TRBV20-1	TRBJ2-1	.	.	TGCAGTGCTAGAGATGGGGGGTACTCCTACAATGAGCAGTTCTTC	CSARDGGYSYNEQFF
TRBV14	TRBJ1-6	.	many	TGTGCCAGCAGCCGAGGAAAGGGGTCGAGGTCACCCCTCCACTTT	CASSRGKGSRSPLHF
TRBV4-2	TRBJ2-7	TRBD1	.	TGTGCCAGCAGCCAAGATCGGACAGGGAGGTATGAGCAGTGCTTC	CASSQDRTGRYEQCF
TRBV11-2	TRBJ1-1	.	.	TGTGCCAGCAGCAAGACCGAAGGGGGGACCGAGGCTTTCTTT	CASSKTEGGTEAFF
TRBV5-6	TRBJ2-4	.	many	TGTGCCAGCAGCTACCCCACAGGAGGTTTAGCCAAAAACATTCAGTACTTC	CASSYPTGGLAKNIQYF
TRBV24-1	TRBJ1-4	.	.	TGTGCCACCAGTGATTCCGGGACAATTGAAAAACTGTTTTTT	CATSDSGTIEKLFF
TRBV20-1	TRBJ2-7	.	.	TGCAGTGCCCCCGGGACTGGGACCTACGAGCAGTACTTC	CSAPGTGTYEQYF
TRBV6-1	TRBJ2-1	.	.	TGTGCCTGCAGAGTCGGGACATCAGTGGGGAATGAGCAGTTCTTC	CACRVGTSVGNEQFF
TRBV30	TRBJ1-5	TRBD1	.	TGTGCCTGGGACAGGGAGGGCAATCTGCCCCAGCATTTT	CAWDREGNLPQHF
TRBV2	TRBJ2-7	.	many	TGTGCCAGCACCGACAGTACCTACGAGCAGTACTTC	CASTDSTYEQYF
TRBV20-1	TRBJ1-5	TRBD1	.	TGCAGTGTCAGGGACAGCAATAAGCCCCAGCATTTT	CSVRDSNKPQHF
TRBV20-1	TRBJ2-7	.	.	TGCAGTGTAGAACAACCGTCGCCCTACGAGCAGTACTTC	CSVEQPSPYEQYF
TRBV11-1	TRBJ2-7	TRBD2	.	TGTGCCAGCAGCTTAGCGCGACTAGCAGACTTCTACGAGCAACACTTC	CASSLARLADFYEQHF
TRBV11-2	TRBJ2-7	.	once	TGTGCCAGCAGTTTAGGGGCAGGGGCCAGATCCTACGAGCAGTACTTC	CASSLGAGARSYEQYF
TRBV5-6	TRBJ2-4	TRBD1	.	TGTGCCAACAGCCGCCGGGACAGGGAGTTTAAGGGTTCCAAAAACATTCAGTACTTC	CANSRRDREFKGSKNIQYF
TRBV7-3	TRBJ2-3	TRBD2	.	TGTGCCAGCAGCATAGCGGGGGGCACAGATACGCAGTATTTT	CASSIAGGTDTQYF
TRBV7-9	TRBJ2-7	.	.	TGTGCCAGCGGGGGCCAGGAGGCCTACGAGCAGTACTTC	CASGGQEAYEQYF
TRBV7-8	TRBJ1-2	.	.	TGTGCCAGCAGCCGCGAGGGCCCTAGCTGTGGCTACACCTTC	CASSREGPSCGYTF
TRBV28	TRBJ1-5	TRBD1	.	TGTGCCAGCACCGACAGGGGGATAAGCAATCAGCCCCAGCGTTTT	CASTDRGISNQPQRF
TRBV7-9	TRBJ1-1	.	.	TGTGCCGGCAGCTTAGACTACCCTGGTCGCACAGTAAACGCTGAAGCTCTCTTT	CAGSLDYPGRTVNAEALF
TRBV11-2	TRBJ2-1	TRBD1	.	TGTGCCAGCAGCTTACAGGGGGCGCTTTACAATGAGCATTTCTTC	CASSLQGALYNEHFF